This TCR beta chain is drawn from a study of identical twins. One entry per CDR3 protein results from TCRdb running MiXCR on the 5' RACE reads. The sample shows just over 450,000 distinct CDR3 sequences, 12% to 15% of them seen only once. This clonotype appeared a single time. The V and J ends lost 6 bases and 5 bases respectively, with 17 bases between them. CDR1 and CDR2 from the germline V gene are MGHRA and YSYEKL. There are 15 residues in the CDR3. Each donor was a healthy Caucasian. The data also belong to a second study, concerning yellow fever vaccine responses in identical twins.

This chain joins TRBV4-1 and TRBJ2-1, with D perhaps TRBD1 or TRBD2 (5 bases each). This receptor was obtained from a woman aged 18 to 35 in good health. Material for sequencing was CD4+ T cells sorted from blood. The CDR3 DNA is TGCGCCAGCAGTCTAGTAAGAGGGGCCCACAATGAGCAGTTCTTC. This encodes CASSLVRGAHNEQFF.